The clone carrying this TCR beta chain appeared a few times. What it recognizes is unknown. Germline lookup yields CDR1 SQVTM and CDR2 ANQGSEA. Trimming removed 7 bases from V and 4 bases from J; junction bases left unmatched: 5. The CDR3 totals 12 residues. Alopecia areata patients provided lesional scalp punch biopsies and peripheral blood. It was cDNA, reverse transcribed from extracted RNA, that served as the sequencing template. Using immunoSEQ multiplex PCR, the repertoire was profiled, and TCRdb retains in-frame clones only, with some absent. Of more than 75,000 clones in the sample, roughly two fifths were seen once. The data are from a study of CD8+ T cells in alopecia areata. About the research overall: The study gave tofacitinib for 6 to 18 months, then 6 months off drug. Study observations and caveats: Higher clonality than in normal scalp was seen in lesional scalp, especially alopecia totalis/universalis.

Sequences were obtained from CD4+ T cells sorted from blood. This clonotype was obtained from a human donor with alopecia areata. The chain employs TRBV29-1 and TRBJ1-1, with TRBD1 matching 8 bases. In nucleotides, the CDR3 is TGCAGCGGTGACAGGGGAAGCACTGAAGCTTTCTTT. It codes for CSGDRGSTEAFF.